This T cell receptor (beta chain) stems from a study of blood T cell repertoires in COVID-19. Overall study context: T cells, B-cell-depleted T cells, or PBMCs supplied cDNA or gDNA.

Study processing details: Estimation of nucleated cell counts was performed using reference gene primer amplification. The data were produced by immunoSEQ multiplex PCR, yet TCRdb's version contains in-frame clones alone and is incomplete. That table is the source of V, J and clone size, and D and trimming were worked out from the DNA. The table records some 200,000 clones, 87% of them present only once. The specimen sequenced was peripheral blood. The clonotype comes from a man between 60 and 75 years old with active or convalescent COVID-19.

DNA for the CDR3: TGTGCCAGCAGCCAAGGATCAGGACAGGGGGTTGTGTATTTT. Its protein product is CASSQGSGQGVVYF. V and J are TRBV4-2 and TRBJ1-3; 10 positions match TRBD1. This CDR3 is built from 14 residues. Germline V gene data show CDR1 as LGHNA and CDR2 as YNFKEQ. Trimming removed 1 base from V and 16 bases from J; junction bases left unmatched: 10.